A single sample is the source of the 18 T cell receptor beta chains below, sequenced in a study of OX40 agonist ivuxolimab in advanced cancers. This table comes from immunoSEQ multiplex PCR, and its TCRdb copy is limited to in-frame clones, with some not included. The top ten clones hold 2% of a sample with 90,000 to 100,000 clones, roughly 95% of them seen once. The input for sequencing was CD4+ or CD8+ T cells sorted from blood, taken in a trial of the OX40 agonist ivuxolimab. These receptors originate from an adult with an advanced solid tumor such as melanoma, head and neck, liver or kidney cancer.

The chain couples TRBV6-6 to TRBJ2-7, with 10 bases matching TRBD1. V was clipped by 2 bases and J by 2 bases; unmatched bases: 3. Germline CDR1 reads MNHNY; CDR2 reads SVGAGI (reference sequence). The CDR3 has 15 residues. The CDR3 nucleotides are TGTGCCAGCAGTTACGGACAGGGGGGAACCTACGAGCAGTACTTC. The encoded protein is CASSYGQGGTYEQYF.

The genes are TRBV7-6 and TRBJ2-1; D call uncertain. Germline V gene data show CDR1 as SGHVS and CDR2 as FNYEAQ. The CDR3 sequence is 12 residues long. Trimming shortened V by 1 base and J by 15 bases, and 13 bases separated the two germline ends. CDR3 sequence (DNA): TGTGCCAGCAGCTTAGATCCGTACCGGCCGTTCTTC. It translates to CASSLDPYRPFF.

The CDR3 here is CASSQVNNEQFF. In DNA, the CDR3 is TGTGCCAGCAGCCAAGTTAACAATGAGCAGTTCTTC. The chain is built from TRBV14 and TRBJ2-1; D is undetermined. Trimming pared 1 base from V and 5 bases from J, leaving 3 bases between. The germline V gene encodes CDR1 SGHDN and CDR2 FVKESK. This CDR3 region has 12 residues.

J is TRBJ2-7 and V is TRBV5-6; 12 nucleotides match TRBD2. V lost 4 bases to trimming and J lost 2 bases; unmatched junction nucleotides: 4. This CDR3 has 15 amino acids. In germline, CDR1 is SGHDT, CDR2 YYEEEE. CDR3 DNA: TGTGCCAGCAGCGCGGGGACTAGCGGGCCCTACGAGCAGTACTTC. It codes for CASSAGTSGPYEQYF.

This clone turned up a few times. The chain has TRBV7-8 and TRBJ2-1; D perhaps matches TRBD2 (6 bases). This CDR3 is 14 amino acids long. Trimming pared 2 bases from V and 5 bases from J, leaving 10 bases between. Germline V gene data show CDR1 as SGHVS and CDR2 as FQNEAQ. The CDR3 region has the DNA TGTGCCAGCAGCTTATTGGCGGGGAACAATGAGCAGTTCTTC. Protein product: CASSLLAGNNEQFF. Supplemented by reference TRBV7-8 and TRBJ2-1, the full variable domain reads GAGVSQSPRYKVAKRGQDVALRCDPISGHVSLFWYQQALGQGPEFLTYFQNEAQLDKSGLPSDRFFAERPEGSVSTLKIQRTQQEDSAVYLCASSLLAGNNEQFFGPGTRLTVL.

The CDR3 sequence is CARDLHEGYNEQFF. The CDR3 DNA sequence: TGTGCCAGAGATTTACATGAGGGCTACAATGAGCAGTTCTTC. This rearrangement joins TRBV28 to TRBJ2-1, with D possibly matching TRBD2 (5 bases). CDR1 is MDHEN and CDR2 is SYDVKM in the germline V gene. This CDR3 spans 14 amino acids. Deletions cut 9 bases from V and 3 bases from J, with 15 bases between. The full variable domain, its missing parts supplied by reference TRBV28 and TRBJ2-1, is DVKVTQSSRYLVKRTGEKVFLECVQDMDHENMFWYRQDPGLGLRLIYFSYDVKMKEKGDIPEGYSVSREKKERFSLILESASTNQTSMYLCARDLHEGYNEQFFGPGTRLTVL.

This clone was recorded once. The rearrangement joins TRBV19 to TRBJ1-1; possible D gene TRBD1, 6 bases. The V end was cut by 6 bases, the J end by 0 bases, with 14 bases between. In germline, CDR1 is LNHDA, CDR2 SQIVND (reference sequence). The CDR3 covers 15 residues. CDR3 nucleotide sequence: TGTGCCAGTAGCCCACAGGGCTTTTTGAACACTGAAGCTTTCTTT. Amino acids: CASSPQGFLNTEAFF.

The gene calls are TRBV6-5 and TRBJ2-7; D not resolved. V was shortened by 0 bases and J by 5 bases, with 11 bases between the two germline ends. The CDR3 covers 14 residues. CDR1 is MNHEY, CDR2 SVGAGI, per germline. The CDR3: CASSYSGEAHEQYF. CDR3 nucleotides: TGTGCCAGCAGTTACTCAGGAGAAGCGCACGAGCAGTACTTC.

This chain uses TRBV10-3 with TRBJ2-2; D unclear. The ends were cut back, 7 bases at V and 1 base at J, with 7 bases in the middle. The length of the CDR3 is 13 residues. Germline V lookup: CDR1 ENHRY, CDR2 SYGVKD. CDR3 DNA sequence: TGTGCCATCAATCGAGAGAACACCGGGGAGCTGTTTTTT. Protein: CAINRENTGELFF.

This rearrangement joins TRBV4-3 to TRBJ2-7; D is perhaps TRBD1 or TRBD2 (5 bases each). V was shortened by 0 bases and J by 2 bases, with 11 bases between the two germline ends. The CDR3 extends over 15 amino acids. Germline V CDR1 and CDR2: LGHNA, YSLEER. The CDR3 here is CASSQDRDVTYEQYF. As DNA, the CDR3 is TGCGCCAGCAGCCAAGATAGGGACGTTACCTACGAGCAGTACTTC.

The V gene is TRBV10-3, the J gene TRBJ2-3, with TRBD2 identical over 8 bases. The CDR3 totals 14 residues. Losses at the gene ends were 4 bases for V and 0 bases for J; bases not matched to a gene: 0. Germline CDR1 is ENHRY and CDR2 is SYGVKD. The CDR3 protein is CAISVAGSTDTQYF. As DNA, the CDR3 is TGTGCCATCAGTGTAGCGGGAAGCACAGATACGCAGTATTTT.

V and J are TRBV27 and TRBJ2-3; 8 bases align to TRBD1. The CDR3 length is 17 residues. The junction had 12 bases not matched to a gene; V was cut back by 1 base and J by 6 bases. Germline V gene data show CDR1 as MNHEY and CDR2 as SMNVEV (reference sequence). This CDR3 reads CASSLYWTGSLEDTQYF. CDR3 in DNA: TGTGCCAGCAGTTTATACTGGACAGGGAGTTTGGAGGATACGCAGTATTTT.

V is TRBV7-8 and J is TRBJ2-2, with 9 bases matching TRBD2. The V gene end was trimmed by 5 bases and the J gene end by 6 bases; junction bases not matched to a gene: 7. The CDR3 is made up of 15 amino acids. The V gene's germline CDR1 is SGHVS and CDR2 FQNEAQ. The CDR3 spells CASSRGTSMSGELFF. The CDR3 DNA follows: TGTGCCAGCAGCCGCGGGACTAGCATGTCCGGGGAGCTGTTTTTT.

This chain uses TRBV19 with TRBJ2-2; D call uncertain. Per the germline V gene, CDR1 is LNHDA and CDR2 is SQIVND (reference sequence). Trimming shortened V by 7 bases and J by 1 base, and 10 bases separated the two germline ends. The CDR3 runs 14 residues. CDR3 coding DNA: TGTGCCAGTACTCCTCAGGTGAACACCGGGGAGCTGTTTTTT. This codes for CASTPQVNTGELFF.

The chain is built from TRBV7-8 and TRBJ2-1; D is ambiguous. CDR1 and CDR2 (germline): SGHVS, FQNEAQ. Trimming removed 4 bases at V and 4 bases at J, with 5 bases between. The CDR3 is 12 residues long. CDR3 nucleotide sequence: TGTGCCAGCAGCTGGGATTACAATGAGCAGTTCTTC. Its translation: CASSWDYNEQFF.

The V call is TRBV28, the J call TRBJ1-5; TRBD1 agrees at 10 bases. J was trimmed by 2 bases and V by 4 bases; bases with no gene match: 2. Germline values: CDR1 MDHEN, CDR2 SYDVKM. The CDR3 runs to 15 residues. The CDR3 nucleotides read TGTGCCAGCAGTTGGGACAGGGGTCGCAATCAGCCCCAGCATTTT. Protein product: CASSWDRGRNQPQHF.

The V call is TRBV4-1, the J call TRBJ1-1; no definite D call. The CDR3 contains 11 residues. CDR1 is MGHRA, CDR2 YSYEKL, per germline. Trimming pared 0 bases from V and 7 bases from J, leaving 3 bases between. The CDR3 nucleotides are TGCGCCAGCAGCCAAGATAATGAAGCTTTCTTT. Translation: CASSQDNEAFF.

The V call is TRBV7-8, the J call TRBJ2-1; 10 nucleotides line up with TRBD2. CDR1 and CDR2 from the germline V gene are SGHVS and FQNEAQ. The CDR3 runs to 16 residues. The V and J ends lost 5 bases and 5 bases, in that order; junction bases with no gene match: 9. This chain's CDR3 is CASSQFGLADHNEQFF. Written as DNA, the CDR3 is TGTGCCAGCAGCCAATTTGGACTAGCGGATCACAATGAGCAGTTCTTC.